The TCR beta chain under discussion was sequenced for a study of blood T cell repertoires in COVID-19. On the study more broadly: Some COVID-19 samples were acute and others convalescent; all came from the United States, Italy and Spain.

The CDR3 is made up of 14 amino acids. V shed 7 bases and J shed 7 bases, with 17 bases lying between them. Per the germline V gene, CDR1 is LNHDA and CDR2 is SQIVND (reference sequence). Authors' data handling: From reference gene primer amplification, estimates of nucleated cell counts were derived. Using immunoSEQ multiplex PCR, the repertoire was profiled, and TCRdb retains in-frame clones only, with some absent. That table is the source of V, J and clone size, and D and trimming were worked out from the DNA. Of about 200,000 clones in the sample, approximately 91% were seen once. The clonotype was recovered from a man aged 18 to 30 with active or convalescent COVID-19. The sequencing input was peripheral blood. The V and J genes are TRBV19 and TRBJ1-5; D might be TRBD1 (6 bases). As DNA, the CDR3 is TGTGCCAGTACGCGGCTGGGGGGGCAACAGCCCCAGCATTTT. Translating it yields CASTRLGGQQPQHF.